These 18 T cell receptor beta chains share one sample of origin, sequenced in a study of T-cell memory formation after mild COVID-19 (dated by TCRdb to 2020 to 2022). The library was obtained by 5' RACE. Sequencing used an Illumina NovaSeq 6000. TCRdb trimmed the raw reads at Q25, called clones with MiXCR and kept productive beta chains. Merged by CDR3 protein, the rows form single entries marked with the most common genes and DNA. The sample table contains around 200,000 distinct CDR3 sequences; only one count was recorded for about 21% of them. The ten largest make up around 23% of the sample. The sequenced material came from PBMCs or a T cell subset sorted from them (not recorded which). These receptors were collected from an adult woman who had mild COVID-19 (a few samples of this study predate the infection). The sample titles of this study are shuffled in the database, so cell type and time point are left out; the donor was told from shared clones.

This clonotype was seen more than once but under ten times. The rearrangement joins TRBV7-9 to TRBJ2-5; D is ambiguous. This CDR3 is built from 12 residues. The V and J ends lost 1 base and 5 bases respectively, with 5 bases between them. The germline V gene encodes CDR1 SEHNR and CDR2 FQNEAQ (reference sequence). CDR3 sequence (DNA): TGTGCCAGCAGCTTAGGGATGGAGACCCAGTACTTC. Amino acid sequence: CASSLGMETQYF.

This clonotype was detected once. The rearrangement uses TRBV12-3 or TRBV12-4 and TRBJ2-7; 7 bases map to TRBD2. This CDR3 is built from 13 residues. The trim removed 6 bases at V and 3 bases at J, leaving 5 bases unmatched. The CDR3 reads CASSGLVHYEQYF. For the CDR3, the DNA is TGTGCCAGCAGCGGACTAGTTCACTACGAGCAGTACTTC.

This clonotype was seen more than once but under ten times. The CDR3: CSVEEAGLSTDTQYF. The CDR3 coding sequence is TGCAGCGTTGAAGAGGCGGGGCTAAGCACAGATACGCAGTATTTT. The chain uses TRBV29-1 and TRBJ2-3, with D perhaps TRBD2 (6 bases). V was clipped by 0 bases and J by 0 bases, with 10 bases between them. There are 15 residues in the CDR3. CDR1 and CDR2 from the germline V gene are SQVTM and ANQGSEA.

The rearrangement uses TRBV12-3 or TRBV12-4 and TRBJ1-1, with D unclear. The V end lost 6 bases, the J end lost 3 bases, and 14 bases lay between the germline ends. The CDR3 extends over 14 amino acids. The CDR3 sequence: CASRATAWDTEAFF. The DNA of the CDR3 is TGTGCCAGCAGGGCGACCGCCTGGGACACTGAAGCTTTCTTT.

This chain's CDR3 is CASSVPDTPGAGELFF. The CDR3 DNA follows: TGTGCCAGCAGCGTACCCGACACACCGGGCGCCGGGGAGCTGTTTTTT. The V gene is TRBV9, the J gene TRBJ2-2; D is undetermined. Deletions cut 1 base from V and 6 bases from J, with 16 bases between. Germline V CDR1 and CDR2: SGDLS, YYNGEE. The CDR3 contains 16 residues.

In DNA, the CDR3 is TGTGCCTGGAACCGGGGTCTGAGCGGGGAGCTGTTTTTT. This encodes CAWNRGLSGELFF. The J gene is TRBJ2-2, the V gene TRBV30; TRBD2 is a possible D gene (5 bases). V was clipped by 4 bases and J by 7 bases, with 13 bases between them. Germline assignment: CDR1 GTSNPN and CDR2 SVGIG (reference sequence). This CDR3 is built from 13 residues.

The chain combines TRBV9 with TRBJ1-2; D gene unclear. The CDR3 totals 13 residues. Germline loops: CDR1 SGDLS, CDR2 YYNGEE. V gave up 0 bases and J gave up 5 bases, with 8 bases separating them. CDR3 sequence: CASSVGDWYGYTF. In DNA, the CDR3 is TGTGCCAGCAGCGTAGGGGATTGGTATGGCTACACCTTC.

The rearrangement links TRBV4-2 to TRBJ1-2; D unresolved. The germline V gene encodes CDR1 LGHNA and CDR2 YNFKEQ. The CDR3 spans 15 residues. Trimming shortened V by 2 bases and J by 2 bases, and 12 bases separated the two germline ends. This CDR3 is CASSQRLALNYGYTF. CDR3 sequence (DNA): TGTGCCAGCAGCCAAAGGCTCGCGTTAAACTATGGCTACACCTTC.

The V call is TRBV28, the J call TRBJ1-5; no firm D call. The CDR3 is 12 amino acids. CDR1 is MDHEN and CDR2 is SYDVKM in the germline V gene. V lost 1 base, J lost 6 bases, and 4 bases lay in between. The CDR3 DNA follows: TGTGCCAGCAGTTTATTACGTCAGCCCCAGCATTTT. This sequence encodes CASSLLRQPQHF.

A few counts support this clonotype. The genes are TRBV20-1 and TRBJ1-5; D possibly corresponds to TRBD1 (5 bases). The CDR3 is 14 residues long. Trimming shortened V by 6 bases and J by 3 bases, and 15 bases separated the two germline ends. The V gene's germline CDR1 is DFQATT and CDR2 SNEGSKA (reference sequence). The CDR3 DNA reads TGCAGTGCACCCGACCGGGGCCACAATCAGCCCCAGCATTTT. Amino acids: CSAPDRGHNQPQHF.

This clonotype occurred once. The chain is built from TRBV4-1 and TRBJ1-4, with 7 bases matching TRBD1. Germline CDR1 MGHRA, CDR2 YSYEKL. Trimming removed 1 base from V and 5 bases from J; junction bases left unmatched: 10. The CDR3 covers 17 residues. The CDR3 DNA reads TGCGCCAGCAGCCAAGTGAGGGGAGGGGGCGGAAATGAAAAACTGTTTTTT. It translates to CASSQVRGGGGNEKLFF.

The chain couples TRBV24-1 to TRBJ2-7; possible D gene TRBD2, 5 bases. V was cut by 10 bases and J by 3 bases, with 18 bases left in between. This CDR3 spans 14 amino acids. Germline CDR1 and CDR2: KGHDR and SFDVKD. The CDR3 DNA follows: TGTGCCACGGAGGCAGACAAAACATACTACGAGCAGTACTTC. Protein: CATEADKTYYEQYF.

This clonotype showed up just a few times. V usage is TRBV9 and J usage is TRBJ1-1; D perhaps matches TRBD1 (5 bases). The germline V gene encodes CDR1 SGDLS and CDR2 YYNGEE. The CDR3 sequence is 14 residues long. V lost 0 bases and J 6 bases, leaving 12 bases between the germline ends. The CDR3: CASSVEAGGPEAFF. In nucleotides, the CDR3 is TGTGCCAGCAGCGTAGAGGCTGGGGGACCTGAAGCTTTCTTT.

This chain connects TRBV20-1 to TRBJ1-2; no definite D call. V shed 2 bases and J shed 5 bases, with 12 bases lying between them. The germline V gene has CDR1 DFQATT and CDR2 SNEGSKA (reference sequence). The CDR3 covers 13 residues. CDR3 nucleotides: TGCAGTGCTAGACCGCCAGAGCGGTATGGCTACACCTTC. It yields the protein CSARPPERYGYTF.

This clonotype occurred a few times. The V and J genes are TRBV4-1 and TRBJ2-7; no definite D call. The CDR3 has 14 amino acids. Germline-derived CDR1 and CDR2 are MGHRA and YSYEKL. V was shortened by 1 base and J by 6 bases, with 13 bases between the two germline ends. Here the CDR3 DNA reads TGCGCCAGCAGCCAAGGTTTCGGTGGTGGCGAGCAGTACTTC. This translates into CASSQGFGGGEQYF.

This chain joins TRBV5-1 and TRBJ2-7; TRBD1 matches 8 bases. The trim removed 4 bases at V and 7 bases at J, leaving 16 bases unmatched. The CDR3 loop spans 16 amino acids. CDR1 SGHRS and CDR2 YFSETQ come from the germline V gene. CDR3 DNA sequence: TGCGCCAGCAGCCCACCGGCGGCCGGACAGGGTAGGGAGCAGTACTTC. Residues: CASSPPAAGQGREQYF.

This chain links TRBV7-2 with TRBJ1-2; D is uncertain. Trimming pared 4 bases from V and 8 bases from J, leaving 26 bases between. There are 17 residues in the CDR3. Germline loops: CDR1 SGHTA, CDR2 FQGNSA. In DNA, the CDR3 is TGTGCCAGCAGCTACCGAACTATGGGGTTGTTTACCAACGGCTACACCTTC. It is translated as CASSYRTMGLFTNGYTF.

This chain connects TRBV9 to TRBJ1-1; TRBD1 agrees at 9 bases. Trimming removed 3 bases from V and 3 bases from J; junction bases left unmatched: 9. CDR3 size: 16 residues. Germline CDR1 is SGDLS and CDR2 is YYNGEE. The CDR3: CASSATGGAWDTEAFF. The CDR3 DNA is TGTGCCAGCAGCGCTACAGGGGGCGCATGGGACACTGAAGCTTTCTTT.